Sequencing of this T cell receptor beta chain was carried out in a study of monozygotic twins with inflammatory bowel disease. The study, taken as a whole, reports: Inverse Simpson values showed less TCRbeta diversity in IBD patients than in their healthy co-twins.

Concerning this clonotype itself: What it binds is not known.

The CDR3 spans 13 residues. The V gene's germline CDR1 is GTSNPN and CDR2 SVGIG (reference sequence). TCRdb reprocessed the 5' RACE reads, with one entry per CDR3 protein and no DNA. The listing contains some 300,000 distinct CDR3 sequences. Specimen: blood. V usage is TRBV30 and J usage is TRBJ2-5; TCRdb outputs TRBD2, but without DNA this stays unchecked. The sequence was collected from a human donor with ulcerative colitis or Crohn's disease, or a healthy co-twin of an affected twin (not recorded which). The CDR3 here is CAWSTGTQETQYF.